The 20 T cell receptor beta chains given below trace back to one sample, sequenced in a study of shared clonotypes between healthy human individuals. The table came from immunoSEQ multiplex PCR; TCRdb's copy has only in-frame clones and leaves some out. The table has 2 million to 2.5 million clones, around 92% seen once; the top ten hold approximately 0.39%. Sample: naive CD4+ T cells from PBMCs. Subset denoted: CD45RA+ positively selected. These receptors all come from a man between 18 and 35 years old in good health. Some clones in this sample may be carry-over from other donors' samples.

The chain combines TRBV6-1 with TRBJ2-7, with 11 bases identical to TRBD2. The CDR3 totals 16 residues. Germline V gene lookup returns CDR1 MNHNS and CDR2 SASEGT. Trimming took 1 base from V and 1 from J; bases not matched to a gene: 3. CDR3 nucleotide sequence: TGTGCCAGCAGTGAAGGACTAGCGGGGCTTTCCTACGAGCAGTACTTC. This codes for CASSEGLAGLSYEQYF.

The chain has TRBV5-8 and TRBJ1-5; a weak D match, TRBD1 (6 bases). The CDR3 runs to 15 residues. Trimming took off 5 bases at V and 0 bases at J, with 12 bases between the two ends. The germline CDR1 and CDR2 sequences are SGHTS and YDEGEE. CDR3 region: CASRRGGHSNQPQHF. The CDR3 DNA reads as TGTGCCAGCAGGAGGGGGGGCCATAGCAATCAGCCCCAGCATTTT.

The chain couples TRBV6-5 to TRBJ1-2; D is undetermined. The V gene lost 5 bases and the J gene lost 8 bases, with 15 bases spanning the gap. The CDR3 is 13 residues long. Germline CDR1 reads MNHEY; CDR2 reads SVGAGI. CDR3 DNA sequence: TGTGCCAGCAGTCAATTATTTCAAGGCGGCTACACCTTC. Protein: CASSQLFQGGYTF.

V gene TRBV2 combines with J gene TRBJ1-2; 7 bases match TRBD1. Per germline, CDR1 SNHLY and CDR2 FYNNEI. With 5 bases clipped from V and 6 bases from J, the junction kept 21 bases outside the gene matches. The CDR3 extends over 18 amino acids. CDR3 nucleotides: TGTGCCAGCAGTCGATTTACTCGACAGGGCAGCCTCCCTAATGGCTACACCTTC. This translates into CASSRFTRQGSLPNGYTF.

The chain has TRBV30 and TRBJ2-7; 9 bases map to TRBD1. This CDR3 contains 15 residues. The germline V gene encodes CDR1 GTSNPN and CDR2 SVGIG (reference sequence). Trimming cost V 1 base and J 2 bases; bases outside gene matches: 6. CDR3: CAWSGGTGSAYEQYF. In DNA, the CDR3 is TGTGCCTGGAGTGGCGGGACAGGGAGTGCCTACGAGCAGTACTTC.

Regarding this clone: Distinct nucleotide sequences in the sample also encode this CDR3. The rearrangement joins TRBV5-1 to TRBJ1-1; no clear D gene. This CDR3 spans 11 amino acids. CDR1 is SGHRS and CDR2 is YFSETQ in the germline V gene. Trimming left V 5 bases short and J 2 bases short, with 4 bases between. Here the CDR3 DNA reads TGCGCCAGCAGTTTAAACACTGAAGCTTTCTTT. Amino acids: CASSLNTEAFF.

This chain links TRBV11-2 with TRBJ2-1, with D maybe TRBD2 (7 bases). Deletions cut 1 base from V and 5 bases from J, with 18 bases between. The germline CDR1 and CDR2 sequences are SGHAT and FQNNGV. The CDR3 is made up of 17 amino acids. The CDR3 DNA reads as TGTGCCAGCAGCTTAGTCGCGGGGGCCAGGTCCGACAATGAGCAGTTCTTC. Its protein product is CASSLVAGARSDNEQFF.

This chain connects TRBV30 to TRBJ2-7; 8 positions agree with TRBD1. Trimming removed 4 bases from V and 0 bases from J; junction bases left unmatched: 5. Germline-derived CDR1 and CDR2 are GTSNPN and SVGIG (reference sequence). The CDR3 totals 14 residues. CDR3 sequence: CAWKGQANSYEQYF. CDR3 bases: TGTGCCTGGAAGGGACAGGCCAACTCCTACGAGCAGTACTTC.

In nucleotides, the CDR3 is TGTGCCAGCAGCAAAGAGAGGGGACAGGGGGGTCAGCCCCAGCATTTT. Translating it yields CASSKERGQGGQPQHF. The gene calls are TRBV21-1 and TRBJ1-5; TRBD1 is the table's D call, not checked against the DNA. TRBV21-1 is described as a pseudogene. The CDR3 totals 16 residues.

For this clone: The sample carries other DNA sequences with the same CDR3. V usage is TRBV30 and J usage is TRBJ2-5; TRBD1 or TRBD2 may be the D gene (6 bases each). CDR1 GTSNPN and CDR2 SVGIG come from the germline V gene (reference sequence). CDR3 size: 12 residues. Trimming took off 5 bases at V and 5 bases at J, with 12 bases between the two ends. CDR3 protein: CAWSRGGETQYF. As DNA, the CDR3 is TGTGCCTGGTCCCGAGGGGGGGAGACCCAGTACTTC. The full variable domain, in which reference TRBV30 and TRBJ2-5 provide the parts outside the CDR3, is SQTIHQWPATLVQPVGSPLSLECTVEGTSNPNLYWYRQAAGRGLQLLFYSVGIGQISSEVPQNLSASRPQDRQFILSSKKLLLSDSGFYLCAWSRGGETQYFGPGTRLLVL.

To note about this clone: Different DNA sequences within this sample yield the same CDR3. The chain's CDR3 is CASSLGLATDTQYF. The CDR3 DNA reads as TGTGCCAGCAGCCTAGGACTAGCAACAGATACGCAGTATTTT. The gene calls are TRBV7-2 and TRBJ2-3; 8 nucleotides match TRBD2. V lost 5 bases, J lost 3 bases, and 4 bases stayed unmatched. There are 14 residues in the CDR3. The germline gives CDR1 SGHTA, CDR2 FQGNSA.

V gene TRBV5-1 combines with J gene TRBJ2-1; D might be TRBD2 (5 bases). There are 15 residues in the CDR3. Germline V gene lookup returns CDR1 SGHRS and CDR2 YFSETQ. Trimming took 0 bases from V and 8 from J, leaving 15 bases between them. The CDR3 bases are TGCGCCAGCAGCTTGGCCGGGGATTTCCAGCATGAGCAGTTCTTC. Translated: CASSLAGDFQHEQFF.

The chain recombines TRBV9 with TRBJ1-1, with 10 bases identical to TRBD1. V dropped 3 bases and J dropped 1; count of bases not matched to a gene: 3. CDR1 SGDLS and CDR2 YYNGEE come from the germline V gene. CDR3 length: 15 residues. CDR3 in amino acids: CASSARQGANTEAFF. CDR3 DNA: TGTGCCAGCAGCGCTAGACAGGGGGCGAACACTGAAGCTTTCTTT.

The rearrangement joins TRBV20-1 to TRBJ2-2, with a possible D match to TRBD2 (5 bases). Germline CDR1 and CDR2: DFQATT and SNEGSKA (reference sequence). Trimming removed 6 bases from V and 6 bases from J, with 8 bases in between. The length of the CDR3 is 11 residues. This chain's CDR3 is CSAERAGELFF. CDR3 coding DNA: TGCAGTGCCGAGAGGGCCGGGGAGCTGTTTTTT.

V usage is TRBV28 and J usage is TRBJ1-1, with D unclear. Germline lookup yields CDR1 MDHEN and CDR2 SYDVKM. This CDR3 has 14 amino acids. Trimming removed 3 bases at V and 0 bases at J, with 8 bases between. The CDR3 sequence: CASSLVNMNTEAFF. The CDR3 coding sequence is TGTGCCAGCAGTTTGGTCAATATGAACACTGAAGCTTTCTTT.

The V call is TRBV11-3, the J call TRBJ2-3, with 8 bases identical to TRBD2. The CDR3 has 17 residues. Per germline, CDR1 SGHNT and CDR2 YENEEA. After removal of 5 bases from V and 2 bases from J, the junction contained 12 bases not matched to a gene. Here the CDR3 reads CASSPGSSGGFTDTQYF. The CDR3 DNA reads as TGTGCCAGCAGCCCGGGATCCTCGGGGGGGTTCACAGATACGCAGTATTTT.

The J gene is TRBJ1-1, the V gene TRBV9, with TRBD1 as a possible D gene (6 bases). Trimming pared 4 bases from V and 4 bases from J, leaving 17 bases between. CDR1 and CDR2 (germline): SGDLS, YYNGEE. CDR3 length equals 15 residues. In DNA, the CDR3 is TGTGCCAGCAGCTCCCGGGGGCGTGGGGGCACTGAAGCTTTCTTT. Translation gives CASSSRGRGGTEAFF.

In nucleotides, the CDR3 is TGTGCCAGCAGTCCCGATGGAGGGAGGACCTACGAGCAGTACTTC. It translates to CASSPDGGRTYEQYF. This chain uses TRBV6-5 with TRBJ2-7; weak D call: TRBD2 (6 bases). Trimming took 5 bases from V and 2 from J, leaving 16 bases between them. This CDR3 region has 15 residues. Germline V CDR1 and CDR2: MNHEY, SVGAGI.

The rearrangement joins TRBV7-8 to TRBJ2-7, with D perhaps assigned TRBD1 or TRBD2 (6 bases each). In germline, CDR1 is SGHVS, CDR2 FQNEAQ. The CDR3 runs 14 residues. V dropped 1 base and J dropped 2 bases, with 9 bases sitting between them. The CDR3, as DNA: TGTGCCAGCAGCTTAGGGGGGGCTACCTACGAGCAGTACTTC. Protein sequence: CASSLGGATYEQYF. The full variable domain, with the rest looked up from reference TRBV7-8 and TRBJ2-7, is GAGVSQSPRYKVAKRGQDVALRCDPISGHVSLFWYQQALGQGPEFLTYFQNEAQLDKSGLPSDRFFAERPEGSVSTLKIQRTQQEDSAVYLCASSLGGATYEQYFGPGTRLTVT.

The chain carries TRBV28 and TRBJ2-2, with D unresolved. Germline-derived CDR1 and CDR2 are MDHEN and SYDVKM. V shed 7 bases and J shed 7 bases, with 7 bases lying between them. CDR3 size: 11 residues. CDR3 protein: CASTVNGELFF. In DNA form, the CDR3 reads TGTGCCAGCACCGTAAACGGGGAGCTGTTTTTT.